The clone carrying this T cell receptor beta chain was seen only once. Patients at the Seattle site were enrolled during active infection and followed longitudinally. The CDR3 runs 15 residues. V gave up 5 bases and J gave up 1 base, with 14 bases separating them. CDR1 is WNHNN and CDR2 is SYGVQD in the germline V gene (reference sequence). The sample belongs to a study of blood T cell repertoires in COVID-19. Overall study context: Researchers got acute and convalescent COVID-19 samples from the United States, Italy and Spain. From T cells, B-cell-depleted T cells, or PBMCs came the material, which was cDNA or gDNA.

In the authors' methods: Reference gene primers were amplified, and this amplification served to estimate nucleated cell counts. Measured with immunoSEQ multiplex PCR; TCRdb has only the in-frame clones, and not every one. V and J calls and clone size are those listed in that table; D and trimming were worked out from the DNA. This sample has approximately 440,000 clones; about 87% occur once, and the top ten carry over 10%. The specimen sequenced was peripheral blood. This TCR was recovered from a woman aged 45-65 years with COVID-19, enrolled during active disease. V is TRBV10-1 and J is TRBJ1-1; D remains ambiguous. The CDR3 DNA reads as TGCGCCAGCAGTCCAAGTCCAGAGGGGAACACTGAAGCTTTCTTT. Its translation: CASSPSPEGNTEAFF.